The rows below give T cell receptor beta chains drawn from one sample of a study of blood T cell repertoires in COVID-19. The data were produced by immunoSEQ multiplex PCR, yet TCRdb's version contains in-frame clones alone and is incomplete. The data show under 300,000 clones, approximately 86% seen once. The sample comprised PBMCs or T cells enriched from blood (not recorded which). These receptor sequences come from a woman between 40 and 50 years old with acute COVID-19. CDR3s include the opening cysteine and the closing phenylalanine or tryptophan. D genes are given only for firm matches. Where a row states a size, it is once, few, many or the class of an expanded clone; other rows omit it.

>TRBJ1-1|17|TRBV6-1|-|-
CASSEVGGRESNTEAFF
TGTGCCAGCAGTGAAGTTGGAGGGAGGGAATCGAACACTGAAGCTTTCTTT
>TRBJ2-1|18|TRBV9|TRBD2|-
CASSPHVRGRASYTEQFF
TGTGCCAGCAGCCCCCACGTACGCGGGAGGGCCTCTTATACTGAGCAGTTCTTC
>TRBJ2-3|14|TRBV4-1|-|few
CASSQETTSNTQYF
TGCGCCAGCAGCCAAGAGACTACGTCGAATACGCAGTATTTT
>TRBJ1-1|14|TRBV28|TRBD1|-
CASSSGGLETEAFF
TGTGCCAGCAGCTCAGGGGGCTTGGAGACTGAAGCTTTCTTT
>TRBJ2-7|16|TRBV5-4|TRBD1|-
CASSRQGYNGSYEQYF
TGTGCCAGCAGCAGACAGGGTTACAATGGATCCTACGAGCAGTACTTC
>TRBJ2-1|15|TRBV13|-|-
CASSFWRRGHNEQFF
TGTGCCAGCAGCTTTTGGCGGCGCGGCCACAATGAGCAGTTCTTC
>TRBJ1-6|15|TRBV4-1|-|-
CASSQDRNYNSPLHF
TGCGCCAGCAGCCAAGACAGGAACTATAATTCACCCCTCCACTTT
>TRBJ2-1|16|TRBV11-3|-|few
CASSPRAWGTYNEQFF
TGTGCCAGCAGCCCGAGGGCTTGGGGTACCTACAATGAGCAGTTCTTC
>TRBJ1-4|16|TRBV6-1|-|-
CASSEAPGGDGEKLFF
TGTGCCAGCAGTGAAGCCCCGGGAGGGGACGGGGAAAAACTGTTTTTT
>TRBJ2-7|14|TRBV14|TRBD2|-
CASSWTSGAYEQYF
TGTGCCAGCAGCTGGACTAGCGGGGCCTACGAGCAGTACTTC
>TRBJ2-1|17|TRBV6-6|TRBD2|-
CASSRTSGRAFNNEQFF
TGTGCCAGCAGTCGGACTAGCGGGAGGGCCTTTAACAACGAGCAGTTCTTC
>TRBJ2-7|15|TRBV18|-|-
CASSPTGVNSYEQYF
TGTGCCAGCTCACCGACGGGGGTAAACTCCTACGAGCAGTACTTC
>TRBJ2-2|14|TRBV9|-|-
CASSPRADTGELFF
TGTGCCAGCAGCCCCAGGGCAGACACCGGGGAGCTGTTTTTT
>TRBJ2-7|13|TRBV12-3/TRBV12-4|TRBD1|-
CASSFSDRNEQYF
TGTGCCAGCAGTTTTTCGGACAGGAACGAGCAGTACTTC
>TRBJ1-1|14|TRBV6-5|-|-
CASSGRTGSPEAFF
TGTGCCAGCAGCGGACGGACGGGGAGCCCTGAAGCTTTCTTT
>TRBJ1-5|17|TRBV5-1|-|-
CASSLNPQGSGNQPQHF
TGCGCCAGCAGCTTGAACCCTCAGGGGAGCGGCAATCAGCCCCAGCATTTT
>TRBJ2-1|14|TRBV12-5|-|once
CASGLVNYNNEQFF
TGTGCTAGTGGTTTGGTAAATTACAACAATGAGCAGTTCTTC
>TRBJ2-1|15|TRBV5-1|TRBD1|-
CASSKDRGRHNEQFF
TGCGCCAGCAGCAAGGACAGGGGGCGCCACAATGAGCAGTTCTTC
>TRBJ1-5|13|TRBV4-1|-|few
CASSQDEGRPQHF
TGCGCCAGCAGCCAAGATGAGGGTCGGCCCCAGCATTTT
>TRBJ2-7|18|TRBV7-9|TRBD2|-
CASSLDPRTSGSPYEQYF
TGTGCCAGCAGCTTAGACCCCAGGACTAGCGGGAGCCCGTACGAGCAGTACTTC
>TRBJ1-5|14|TRBV19|TRBD1|-
CASSRGQGWQPQHF
TGTGCCAGTAGTAGGGGACAGGGGTGGCAGCCCCAGCATTTT
>TRBJ2-5|15|TRBV3-1/TRBV3-2|-|-
CASSRASERQETQYF
TGTGCCAGCAGCCGGGCGAGCGAGCGGCAAGAGACCCAGTACTTC
>TRBJ2-7|14|TRBV5-1|TRBD2|-
CASSLAGSSYEQYF
TGCGCCAGCAGCTTAGCGGGAAGCTCCTACGAGCAGTACTTC
>TRBJ1-1|14|TRBV11-3|-|-
CASSPYIGVTEAFF
TGTGCCAGCAGCCCATATATAGGAGTAACTGAAGCTTTCTTT
>TRBJ1-1|15|TRBV23-1|-|-
CASSQSVGENTEAFF
TGCGCCAGCAGTCAATCCGTCGGGGAGAACACTGAAGCTTTCTTT
>TRBJ2-1|15|TRBV18|-|few
CASSRSGDSYNEQFF
TGTGCCAGCTCACGGAGCGGAGACTCCTACAATGAGCAGTTCTTC
>TRBJ2-1|15|TRBV10-3|-|once
CAIRITGTYGDEQFF
TGTGCCATCAGAATTACAGGGACGTACGGCGATGAGCAGTTCTTC
>TRBJ1-1|14|TRBV10-2|-|-
CASKENSVNTEAFF
TGCGCCAGCAAGGAGAACTCGGTGAACACTGAAGCTTTCTTT
>TRBJ2-5|11|TRBV18|-|-
CASRDLETQYF
TGTGCCAGCCGGGATTTAGAGACCCAGTACTTC
>TRBJ2-3|14|TRBV7-3|-|-
CASSLRSSTDTQYF
TGTGCCAGCAGCTTACGGTCTAGCACAGATACGCAGTATTTT
>TRBJ2-1|17|TRBV18|-|-
CASSPPRGEGREDEQFF
TGTGCCAGCTCACCACCGAGGGGGGAGGGCCGAGAGGATGAGCAGTTCTTC
>TRBJ2-3|19|TRBV7-9|-|-
CASSPRGGAILYSTDTQYF
TGTGCCAGCAGCCCCAGGGGAGGGGCGATACTGTATAGCACAGATACGCAGTATTTT
>TRBJ2-5|16|TRBV11-3|TRBD2|once
CASSLVTGGPKETQYF
TGTGCCAGCAGCTTAGTGACGGGAGGGCCGAAAGAGACCCAGTACTTC
>TRBJ1-3|15|TRBV9|-|-
CASSVAGFTGNTIYF
TGTGCCAGCAGCGTGGCAGGGTTCACCGGAAACACCATATATTTT
>TRBJ2-3|14|TRBV10-1|-|-
CASSDGGSTDTQYF
TGCGCCAGCAGTGACGGCGGCTCCACAGATACGCAGTATTTT
>TRBJ1-4|15|TRBV5-1|-|-
CASGSRGGSNEKLFF
TGCGCCAGCGGAAGTCGAGGGGGAAGCAATGAAAAACTGTTTTTT
>TRBJ2-1|15|TRBV10-3|TRBD2|-
CASLAGGPMGNEQFF
TGTGCCTCACTAGCGGGAGGGCCAATGGGGAATGAGCAGTTCTTC
>TRBJ1-2|13|TRBV6-5|TRBD1|-
CASSLATGDGYTF
TGTGCCAGCAGTCTAGCAACAGGGGATGGCTACACCTTC
>TRBJ1-4|14|TRBV6-4|-|-
CASSVTGTNEKLFF
TGTGCCAGCAGTGTAACAGGAACTAATGAAAAACTGTTTTTT
>TRBJ2-1|17|TRBV18|-|once
CASSPVLAVSSYNEQFF
TGTGCCAGCTCACCAGTGTTGGCAGTAAGCTCCTACAATGAGCAGTTCTTC
>TRBJ2-3|16|TRBV13|TRBD2|-
CASSAGLAGSTDTQYF
TGTGCCAGCAGCGCCGGACTAGCGGGGAGCACAGATACGCAGTATTTT
>TRBJ2-5|11|TRBV19|-|-
CASSMSGAQYF
TGTGCCAGTAGTATGAGCGGAGCCCAGTACTTC
>TRBJ2-7|14|TRBV5-1|TRBD1|-
CASSPGQGPYEQYF
TGCGCCAGCAGCCCCGGACAGGGTCCCTACGAGCAGTACTTC
>TRBJ1-1|14|TRBV19|TRBD1|-
CASSRQGENTEAFF
TGTGCCAGTAGCAGACAGGGGGAGAACACTGAAGCTTTCTTT
>TRBJ1-3|16|TRBV5-5|-|-
CASSLQGHETGNTIYF
TGTGCCAGCAGCCTACAGGGACACGAGACTGGAAACACCATATATTTT
>TRBJ2-2|14|TRBV18|TRBD2|-
CATRTSERSGELFF
TGTGCCACCAGGACTAGCGAAAGGAGCGGGGAGCTGTTTTTT
>TRBJ2-1|14|TRBV3-1/TRBV3-2|TRBD2|-
CASRSGLAGWEQFF
TGTGCCAGCAGAAGCGGACTAGCGGGATGGGAGCAGTTCTTC